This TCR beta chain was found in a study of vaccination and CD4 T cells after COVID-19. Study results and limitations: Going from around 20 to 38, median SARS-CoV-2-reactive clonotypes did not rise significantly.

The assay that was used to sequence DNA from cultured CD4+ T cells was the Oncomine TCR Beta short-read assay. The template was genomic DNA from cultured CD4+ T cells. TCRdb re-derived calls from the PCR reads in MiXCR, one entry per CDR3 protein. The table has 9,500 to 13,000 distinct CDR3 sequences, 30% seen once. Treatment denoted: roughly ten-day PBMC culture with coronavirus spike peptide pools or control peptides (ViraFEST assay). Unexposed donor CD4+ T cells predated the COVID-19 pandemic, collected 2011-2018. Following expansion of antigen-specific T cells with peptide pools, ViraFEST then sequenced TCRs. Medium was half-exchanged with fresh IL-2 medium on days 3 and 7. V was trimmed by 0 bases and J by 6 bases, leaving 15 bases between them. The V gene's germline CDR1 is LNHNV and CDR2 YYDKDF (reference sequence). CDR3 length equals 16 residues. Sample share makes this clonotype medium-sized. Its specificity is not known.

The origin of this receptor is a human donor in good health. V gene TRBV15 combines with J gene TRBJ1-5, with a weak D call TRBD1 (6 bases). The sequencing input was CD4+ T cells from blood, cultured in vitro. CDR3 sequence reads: CATSRDSGARGQPQHF. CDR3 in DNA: TGTGCCACCAGCAGAGATTCGGGGGCGAGGGGTCAGCCCCAGCATTTT.